The 29 T cell receptor beta chains below come from one sample, sequenced in a study of cytomegalovirus exposure and HLA in healthy donors. Sequencing was performed with immunoSEQ multiplex PCR; in TCRdb, only in-frame clones are kept and a portion is missing. The sample lists 150,000 to 200,000 clones, more than 70% seen once, with more than 1.1% in the top ten. The sequencing sample was made of PBMCs. The source of these receptors is a woman younger than 35 in good health and CMV-seronegative.

The J gene is TRBJ2-7, the V gene TRBV7-6; maybe TRBD1 (5 bases). Trimming stripped 1 base from V and 5 bases from J, with 12 bases between. The CDR3 has 14 residues. CDR1 and CDR2 (germline): SGHVS, FNYEAQ. The CDR3 DNA reads as TGTGCCAGCAGCTTAGGACAAGACAGAAACGAGCAGTACTTC. This sequence encodes CASSLGQDRNEQYF.

This sequence joins TRBV30 and TRBJ2-5; 7 nucleotides match TRBD1. The length of the CDR3 is 13 residues. The trim removed 0 bases at V and 6 bases at J, leaving 4 bases unmatched. Germline loops: CDR1 GTSNPN, CDR2 SVGIG (reference sequence). The CDR3, as DNA: TGTGCCTGGAGTGTCCAGGGGGTGCAGACCCAGTACTTC. Protein product: CAWSVQGVQTQYF.

The rearrangement links TRBV7-6 to TRBJ1-3, with D possibly TRBD1 on 5 matching bases. The CDR3 covers 14 residues. V was cut by 5 bases and J by 8 bases, with 16 bases left in between. Germline loops: CDR1 SGHVS, CDR2 FNYEAQ. Written as DNA, the CDR3 is TGTGCCAGCAGCGGCGGGACCCCCGGGCACACCATATATTTT. Amino acid sequence: CASSGGTPGHTIYF.

The rearrangement uses TRBV6-4 and TRBJ1-2, with a possible D match to TRBD1 (6 bases). The germline gives CDR1 MRHNA, CDR2 SNTAGT. The V end lost 2 bases, the J end lost 3 bases, and 13 bases lay between the germline ends. The CDR3 is 15 amino acids. The DNA for the CDR3 is TGTGCCAGCAGTGACGGGGGACAATCGTACTATGGCTACACCTTC. Its translation: CASSDGGQSYYGYTF.

The chain is built from TRBV18 and TRBJ2-7; 8 nucleotides line up with TRBD1. The V gene end was trimmed by 2 bases and the J gene end by 1 base; junction bases not matched to a gene: 1. The CDR3 is made up of 14 amino acids. The germline gives CDR1 KGHSH, CDR2 LQKENI. CDR3 region: CASSPGTGSYEQYF. As DNA, the CDR3 is TGTGCCAGCTCACCAGGGACAGGTTCCTACGAGCAGTACTTC.

This chain uses TRBV6-4 with TRBJ2-2, with TRBD1 as a possible D gene (5 bases). Germline V gene data show CDR1 as MRHNA and CDR2 as SNTAGT. The CDR3 has 16 residues. Trimming left V 0 bases short and J 6 bases short, with 14 bases between. The chain's CDR3 is CASSDSWGRQAGELFF. The CDR3 region has the DNA TGTGCCAGCAGTGACTCGTGGGGCAGACAAGCCGGGGAGCTGTTTTTT.

This chain connects TRBV5-1 to TRBJ1-1; D possibly corresponds to TRBD1 (5 bases). CDR1 is SGHRS, CDR2 YFSETQ, per germline. The CDR3 has 13 residues. Between the trimmed V and J ends, which lost 3 bases and 1 base, there was a span of 7 bases. CDR3 coding DNA: TGCGCCAGCAGCTGGGGGGAGAACACTGAAGCTTTCTTT. Translation: CASSWGENTEAFF.

The rearrangement links TRBV19 to TRBJ1-5; TRBD1 aligns across 10 bases. Germline values: CDR1 LNHDA, CDR2 SQIVND (reference sequence). The ends lost 6 bases at V and 2 bases at J; junction bases unmatched: 4. This CDR3 is built from 15 residues. The CDR3 nucleotides are TGTGCCAGTAGGACAGGGGGCGGGGGCAATCAGCCCCAGCATTTT. Translation: CASRTGGGGNQPQHF.

The chain combines TRBV7-9 with TRBJ2-4, with 8 bases lining up with TRBD1. Germline CDR1 and CDR2: SEHNR and FQNEAQ (reference sequence). V lost 6 bases and J lost 0; bases outside the gene matches: 10. CDR3 length: 17 residues. In nucleotides, the CDR3 is TGTGCCAGCAGTCTCCCCGGGACAGGTTTAGCCAAAAACATTCAGTACTTC. Encoded protein: CASSLPGTGLAKNIQYF.

About this clone: A junction boundary mismatches the germline segment, possibly from a read error. This chain uses TRBV4-1 with TRBJ2-1; 9 bases are shared with TRBD2. This CDR3 is 14 amino acids long. CDR1 MGHRA and CDR2 YSYEKL come from the germline V gene. CDR3 in DNA: TGCGCCAGCAGCCAAGTGGCGGGAGGGCCTAGTACGCTCTTC. This codes for CASSQVAGGPSTLF.

CDR3 region: CASTLDRGQSDTQYF. The CDR3 DNA sequence: TGTGCCAGCACACTGGACAGGGGGCAGTCAGATACGCAGTATTTT. The rearrangement links TRBV5-6 to TRBJ2-3; 11 bases map to TRBD1. With 6 bases clipped from V and 4 bases from J, the junction kept 7 bases outside the gene matches. The CDR3 is 15 amino acids. Germline-derived CDR1 and CDR2 are SGHDT and YYEEEE.

The chain joins TRBV19 to TRBJ1-1, with D uncertain. CDR3 length equals 15 residues. Between the trimmed V and J ends, which lost 3 bases and 3 bases, there was a span of 14 bases. Per the germline V gene, CDR1 is LNHDA and CDR2 is SQIVND (reference sequence). DNA of the CDR3: TGTGCCAGTAGTATTTTCGGGGATGGCGACACTGAAGCTTTCTTT. Translation: CASSIFGDGDTEAFF.

The chain has TRBV19 and TRBJ1-3; D uncertain. The CDR3 consists of 15 residues. The germline CDR1 and CDR2 sequences are LNHDA and SQIVND (reference sequence). Trimming took off 6 bases at V and 0 bases at J, with 12 bases between the two ends. CDR3 DNA: TGTGCCAGTAGCACCATCCGAGGCTCTGGAAACACCATATATTTT. This sequence encodes CASSTIRGSGNTIYF.

The rearrangement uses TRBV5-8 and TRBJ2-7; D unresolved. This CDR3 has 11 residues. With 4 bases removed from V and 3 bases from J, the gap between germline ends came to 5 bases. CDR1 is SGHTS and CDR2 is YDEGEE in the germline V gene. CDR3: CASSEYYEQYF. The CDR3 coding sequence is TGTGCCAGCAGCGAGTACTACGAGCAGTACTTC.

This rearrangement joins TRBV11-2 to TRBJ1-1; a weak D match, TRBD1 (5 bases). CDR1 is SGHAT, CDR2 FQNNGV, per germline. Trimming cost V 5 bases and J 8 bases, with 18 bases left between them. The CDR3 is 14 residues long. DNA of the CDR3: TGTGCCAGCAGCCAACCAAAGGTCAGGGTCGAAGCTTTCTTT. Residues: CASSQPKVRVEAFF.

This sequence joins TRBV19 and TRBJ1-1; D possibly corresponds to TRBD1 (5 bases). Trimming left V 3 bases short and J 2 bases short, with 13 bases between. Germline V gives CDR1 LNHDA, CDR2 SQIVND (reference sequence). The CDR3 contains 15 residues. The CDR3 sequence: CASSIEPGLNTEAFF. As DNA, the CDR3 is TGTGCCAGTAGTATTGAGCCAGGGCTTAACACTGAAGCTTTCTTT.

The V and J genes are TRBV10-3 and TRBJ2-4, with TRBD1 identical over 9 bases. This CDR3 is 15 amino acids long. Trimming at V came to 4 bases and at J to 5 bases, leaving 6 bases not matched to a gene. Germline CDR1 ENHRY, CDR2 SYGVKD. The CDR3 bases are TGTGCCATCAGTGGGGATGGGGACAGGGAAAACATTCAGTACTTC. It encodes CAISGDGDRENIQYF.

The chain joins TRBV7-2 to TRBJ1-2; TRBD1 aligns across 9 bases. Unmatched junction bases numbered 6, after V lost 5 bases and J lost 2 bases. CDR3 size: 15 residues. CDR1 and CDR2 (germline): SGHTA, FQGNSA. The DNA of the CDR3 is TGTGCCAGCAGCCCTGGACAGGGGCGAAACTATGGCTACACCTTC. As protein: CASSPGQGRNYGYTF.

The V and J genes are TRBV7-9 and TRBJ2-2; 10 bases align to TRBD2. CDR3 length: 19 residues. Per germline, CDR1 SEHNR and CDR2 FQNEAQ (reference sequence). Trimming removed 6 bases from V and 1 base from J; junction bases left unmatched: 14. The CDR3 sequence: CASRSGLAYLRGNTGELFF. The DNA for the CDR3 is TGTGCCAGCAGGTCGGGACTAGCGTATCTTCGGGGGAACACCGGGGAGCTGTTTTTT. The full variable domain, in which reference TRBV7-9 and TRBJ2-2 provide the parts outside the CDR3, is DTGVSQNPRHKITKRGQNVTFRCDPISEHNRLYWYRQTLGQGPEFLTYFQNEAQLEKSRLLSDRFSAERPKGSFSTLEIQRTEQGDSAMYLCASRSGLAYLRGNTGELFFGEGSRLTVL.

The CDR3 DNA reads as TGTGCCAGCAGCTTTATGAGGACTAGCGGGGGATCCTACGAGCAGTACTTC. This sequence encodes CASSFMRTSGGSYEQYF. The chain employs TRBV11-2 and TRBJ2-7; 13 bases are shared with TRBD2. CDR1 and CDR2 (germline): SGHAT, FQNNGV. The ends lost 3 bases at V and 1 base at J; junction bases unmatched: 6. The CDR3 spans 17 residues.

The chain carries TRBV6-5 and TRBJ1-2; D perhaps matches TRBD1 (6 bases). Trimming took off 2 bases at V and 6 bases at J, with 13 bases between the two ends. The length of the CDR3 is 14 residues. CDR1 is MNHEY, CDR2 SVGAGI, per germline. This CDR3 reads CASSYKWGRDGYTF. DNA of the CDR3: TGTGCCAGCAGTTACAAGTGGGGGCGGGATGGCTACACCTTC.

This chain uses TRBV11-2 with TRBJ2-7; 12 nucleotides align to TRBD2. The ends lost 4 bases at V and 6 bases at J; junction bases unmatched: 7. Germline CDR1 SGHAT, CDR2 FQNNGV. This CDR3 has 15 amino acids. CDR3 nucleotides: TGTGCCAGCAGCTCACCTAGCGGGAGGGCCCCCGAGCAGTACTTC. Translated: CASSSPSGRAPEQYF.

The chain employs TRBV7-2 and TRBJ2-2; D perhaps matches TRBD2 (6 bases). CDR1 is SGHTA, CDR2 FQGNSA, per germline. The V end was cut by 5 bases, the J end by 3 bases, with 13 bases between. This CDR3 has 15 amino acids. The CDR3 sequence is CASSHGEADTGELFF. The CDR3 DNA is TGTGCCAGCAGCCACGGGGAGGCGGACACCGGGGAGCTGTTTTTT.

The chain carries TRBV7-9 and TRBJ1-2; D remains ambiguous. The CDR3 sequence is 14 residues long. V lost 4 bases, J lost 4 bases, and 13 bases lay in between. Germline assignment: CDR1 SEHNR and CDR2 FQNEAQ (reference sequence). CDR3 amino acids: CASSSRAGGYGYTF. The CDR3 nucleotides are TGTGCCAGCAGCTCTAGGGCAGGAGGCTATGGCTACACCTTC.

The rearrangement joins TRBV25-1 to TRBJ2-1; 11 nucleotides match TRBD2. This CDR3 comprises 13 residues. V shed 8 bases and J 9 bases; nucleotides not matched to a gene: 6. Per germline, CDR1 MGHDK and CDR2 SYGVNS. In DNA, the CDR3 is TGTGCCAGCGGCGGGACTAGCGGCGGTGAGCAGTTCTTC. The encoded protein is CASGGTSGGEQFF.

This chain links TRBV5-6 with TRBJ1-1; 8 positions agree with TRBD1. Germline V gene data show CDR1 as SGHDT and CDR2 as YYEEEE. After removal of 0 bases from V and 10 bases from J, the junction contained 8 bases not matched to a gene. This CDR3 region has 14 residues. The CDR3 protein is CASSLAPDREVAFF. The CDR3 DNA is TGTGCCAGCAGCTTGGCTCCGGACAGGGAAGTAGCTTTCTTT.

The chain carries TRBV7-9 and TRBJ2-7; 9 bases fit TRBD2. Germline V lookup: CDR1 SEHNR, CDR2 FQNEAQ (reference sequence). The CDR3 has 14 amino acids. After removal of 3 bases from V and 3 bases from J, the junction contained 3 bases not matched to a gene. CDR3: CASSFSGSIYEQYF. Here the CDR3 DNA reads TGTGCCAGCAGCTTTAGCGGGAGTATCTACGAGCAGTACTTC. Full variable domain (rest looked up from reference TRBV7-9 and TRBJ2-7): DTGVSQNPRHKITKRGQNVTFRCDPISEHNRLYWYRQTLGQGPEFLTYFQNEAQLEKSRLLSDRFSAERPKGSFSTLEIQRTEQGDSAMYLCASSFSGSIYEQYFGPGTRLTVT.

This chain connects TRBV6-5 to TRBJ2-7; 9 bases match TRBD1. CDR1 is MNHEY and CDR2 is SVGAGI in the germline V gene. The CDR3 extends over 14 amino acids. J was trimmed by 3 bases and V by 7 bases; bases with no gene match: 7. CDR3 coding DNA: TGTGCCAGCAATAGGGGGACAGGGATCTACGAGCAGTACTTC. The encoded protein is CASNRGTGIYEQYF.

The V call is TRBV27, the J call TRBJ2-1; 9 bases map to TRBD1. CDR1 and CDR2 (germline): MNHEY, SMNVEV (reference sequence). The CDR3 spans 17 residues. The trim removed 6 bases at V and 9 bases at J, leaving 18 bases unmatched. The CDR3: CASSHPLGGTGWTEQFF. The DNA for the CDR3 is TGTGCCAGCAGCCATCCCCTCGGGGGGACAGGGTGGACTGAGCAGTTCTTC.